This TCR beta chain originates from a study of blood T cells in healthy people across ages. Whole-study results and caveats: Estimates based on one million T cells were treated as lower bounds. There were more naive CD4+ cells and higher diversity in long-lived donors than in aged donors.

Trimming left V 7 bases short and J 3 bases short, with 24 bases between. This CDR3 comprises 16 residues. Germline loops: CDR1 SQVTM, CDR2 ANQGSEA. Comment on this clonotype: Its antigen is still unknown.

With a J-beta primer mix and a sample-barcoded 5' primer, a second PCR ran about 6 to 11 cycles. From the 5' RACE reads, TCRdb called clonotypes with MiXCR, one entry per CDR3 protein. The table has more than 1,000,000 distinct CDR3 sequences, under 30% seen once. These data also formed part of another study, on T cells of mothers and their children. According to that study: Compared with unrelated pairs, related mother-child pairs had slightly higher, non-significant overlap.

Sequencing input: blood. The V gene is TRBV29-1, the J gene TRBJ2-5; possible D gene TRBD1, 6 bases. This clonotype was obtained from a girl aged 2 to 9 in good health. CDR3 coding DNA: TGCAGCGCCCGTAACGCCAGGGGCGAGAACAAAGAGACCCAGTACTTC. Protein sequence: CSARNARGENKETQYF.